This T cell receptor (beta chain) was identified during a study of regulatory T cells in long-lasting Graves disease. About the research overall: Graves' cases, newly diagnosed, had used antithyroid drugs under 3 months. Regarding the study as a whole: Repertoires from persistent disease leaned toward TRBV28, TRBJ1-2 and TRBJ2-5.

With iRepertoire HTBI primers and Arm-PCR of CDR3 regions, TCR beta libraries were built. TCRdb used MiXCR to reprocess the multiplex PCR reads, holding one entry per CDR3 protein. The sample shows roughly 610,000 distinct CDR3 sequences, about 16% of them seen only once. Time point here: newly diagnosed GD, antithyroid drugs for less than 3 months. Making the TCR library involved RNA that had been extracted from PBMCs. With respect to this clonotype: Its antigen is not known.

The ends were cut back, 2 bases at V and 0 bases at J, with 8 bases in the middle. The germline V gene has CDR1 LNHDA and CDR2 SQIVND (reference sequence). The CDR3 length is 14 residues. The data were also submitted as part of a second study, on T cells in Graves' hyperthyroidism and ophthalmopathy. That source notes: Hyperthyroidism, newly diagnosed and lasting under 2 months, affected patients aged 18 to 65. Diagnoses rested on clinical symptoms, serum thyroxine and TRAb, thyroid ultrasound and orbital computed tomography.

The sequence derives from a man aged 18 to 30 with Graves disease. Material: peripheral blood mononuclear cells (PBMCs), obtained at new diagnosis, from a patient treated with antithyroid drugs. The rearrangement links TRBV19 to TRBJ2-7; D remains unclear. The CDR3 spells CASSITESSYEQYF. The CDR3 coding sequence is TGTGCCAGTAGTATAACCGAGAGCTCCTACGAGCAGTACTTC.